This T cell receptor (beta chain) was recovered during a study of T cell responses to AZD1222 COVID-19 vaccine. V was shortened by 2 bases and J by 0 bases, with 7 bases between the two germline ends. CDR3 length equals 14 residues. CDR1 and CDR2 from the germline V gene are SGHKS and YYEKEE (reference sequence). Repertoires were generated with immunoSEQ multiplex PCR, while TCRdb's copy carries only in-frame clones and drops some. The sample shows fewer than 45,000 clones, over 80% of them seen only once. The sample in question was peripheral blood, obtained on day 0 of AZD1222 vaccination. The J gene is TRBJ2-3, the V gene TRBV5-5; no reliable D call. The TCR comes from an adult in good health. CDR3 amino acids: CASSLQESTDTQYF. The CDR3 bases are TGTGCCAGCAGCTTACAAGAAAGCACAGATACGCAGTATTTT.